These 27 T cell receptor beta chains share one sample of origin, sequenced in a study of long-term antiretroviral therapy in people with HIV (dated by TCRdb to 2022 to 2024). Sequencing of the TRB variable region was done with the immunoSEQ hsTCRB v3.0 assay at survey level resolution. Imported from immuneACCESS, the table was reduced by TCRdb to in-frame sequences with V and J called. These copies leave out some clones; in studies compared against another copy, an unresolved V gene accounts for under half, and the cause of the remainder is not known. The sample has about 43,000 clones on record, about nine tenths of them singletons. The ten top clones hold roughly 4.9% of the sample. Sequenced here: unsorted PBMCs, sampled 0.1 years before starting antiretroviral therapy. These receptors all stem from a woman aged 45-65 years with HIV.

The rearrangement uses TRBV5-4 and TRBJ2-1, with 7 bases lining up with TRBD1. The CDR3 is 14 amino acids. The junction had 6 bases not matched to a gene; V was cut back by 2 bases and J by 7 bases. The germline gives CDR1 SGHNT, CDR2 YYREEE (reference sequence). The CDR3 coding sequence is TGTGCCAGCAGCTTCTTAGACAGGGCGAATGAGCAGTTCTTC. Protein product: CASSFLDRANEQFF. The full variable domain, its missing parts supplied by reference TRBV5-4 and TRBJ2-1, is ETGVTQSPTHLIKTRGQQVTLRCSSQSGHNTVSWYQQALGQGPQFIFQYYREEENGRGNFPPRFSGLQFPNYSSELNVNALELDDSALYLCASSFLDRANEQFFGPGTRLTVL.

This clone was counted once. CDR3 bases: TGCGCCAGCTCCACCTCCCCTAGCCAGGTATACGAGCAGTACTTC. Its protein is CASSTSPSQVYEQYF. V usage is TRBV5-1 and J usage is TRBJ2-7; a weak D match, TRBD2 (5 bases). CDR3 length: 15 residues. The V gene's germline CDR1 is SGHRS and CDR2 YFSETQ. The germline V and J ends were trimmed by 7 bases and 4 bases, with 21 bases remaining between them. The complete variable domain, with remaining parts taken from reference TRBV5-1 and TRBJ2-7, reads KAGVTQTPRYLIKTRGQQVTLSCSPISGHRSVSWYQQTPGQGLQFLFEYFSETQRNKGNFPGRFSGRQFSNSRSEMNVSTLELGDSALYLCASSTSPSQVYEQYFGPGTRLTVT.

The V call is TRBV5-1, the J call TRBJ1-6; TRBD1 matches at 7 bases. The J segment lost 2 bases and the V segment lost 2 bases, leaving 16 bases of the junction unmatched. Germline V lookup: CDR1 SGHRS, CDR2 YFSETQ. The CDR3 sequence is 20 residues long. DNA of the CDR3: TGCGCCAGCAGCTTATTAAGGACCGAAGACAGGGTTACCTATAATTCACCCCTCCACTTT. Protein product: CASSLLRTEDRVTYNSPLHF. The whole variable domain, filled in from reference TRBV5-1 and TRBJ1-6, reads KAGVTQTPRYLIKTRGQQVTLSCSPISGHRSVSWYQQTPGQGLQFLFEYFSETQRNKGNFPGRFSGRQFSNSRSEMNVSTLELGDSALYLCASSLLRTEDRVTYNSPLHFGNGTRLTVT.

This chain joins TRBV29-1 and TRBJ2-1; 9 bases fit TRBD1. The germline V gene encodes CDR1 SQVTM and CDR2 ANQGSEA. J lost 6 bases, V lost 6 bases, and 6 bases had no gene match. This CDR3 has 13 residues. CDR3 bases: TGCAGCGTGGGACAGGGTATGGGCAATGAGCAGTTCTTC. Translating it yields CSVGQGMGNEQFF.

The chain has TRBV10-3 and TRBJ1-4; 9 nucleotides match TRBD1. Looked up from germline, CDR1 is ENHRY and CDR2 is SYGVKD. The trim removed 4 bases at V and 4 bases at J, leaving 1 base unmatched. The CDR3 is made up of 14 amino acids. The CDR3 sequence is CAISGTGDNEKLFF. Written as DNA, the CDR3 is TGTGCCATCAGTGGGACAGGGGATAATGAAAAACTGTTTTTT.

As DNA, the CDR3 is TGTGCCAGCAGGGTTGACAGACTGAACACTGAAGCTTTCTTT. Its translation: CASRVDRLNTEAFF. The rearrangement joins TRBV2 to TRBJ1-1, with a possible D match to TRBD1 (5 bases). This CDR3 is built from 14 residues. The V and J ends lost 6 bases and 0 bases respectively, with 11 bases between them. Germline CDR1 reads SNHLY; CDR2 reads FYNNEI.

The chain joins TRBV5-6 to TRBJ1-2, with 7 bases identical to TRBD1. This CDR3 spans 18 amino acids. The J segment lost 10 bases and the V segment lost 0 bases, leaving 21 bases of the junction unmatched. Germline assignment: CDR1 SGHDT and CDR2 YYEEEE. The CDR3 here is CASSLDVLDRSHAVYYTF. The CDR3, as DNA: TGTGCCAGCAGCTTGGACGTGTTGGACAGGTCCCACGCGGTGTACTACACCTTC. Drawing the rest from reference TRBV5-6 and TRBJ1-2, the complete variable domain is DAGVTQSPTHLIKTRGQQVTLRCSPKSGHDTVSWYQQALGQGPQFIFQYYEEEERQRGNFPDRFSGHQFPNYSSELNVNALLLGDSALYLCASSLDVLDRSHAVYYTFGSGTRLTVV.

The chain couples TRBV7-6 to TRBJ1-4; no definite D call. The V end was cut by 5 bases, the J end by 4 bases, with 20 bases between. This CDR3 contains 17 residues. Germline V lookup: CDR1 SGHVS, CDR2 FNYEAQ. The CDR3 DNA reads TGTGCCAGCAGCGAGTGGAATGAAGGCGGCCTTAATGAAAAACTGTTTTTT. Translating gives CASSEWNEGGLNEKLFF.

The chain couples TRBV13 to TRBJ2-1; a weak D match, TRBD2 (6 bases). The V and J ends lost 5 bases and 7 bases respectively, with 15 bases between them. CDR3 size: 14 residues. Germline CDR1 is PRHDT and CDR2 is FYEKMQ (reference sequence). CDR3 bases: TGTGCCAGCAGCCCTCGGCGTAGCGGAAATGAGCAGTTCTTC. The encoded protein is CASSPRRSGNEQFF.

V is TRBV7-9 and J is TRBJ1-1; D gene ambiguous. The CDR3 is 14 amino acids. Between the trimmed V and J ends, which lost 4 bases and 1 base, there was a span of 10 bases. Germline values: CDR1 SEHNR, CDR2 FQNEAQ (reference sequence). The CDR3 DNA follows: TGTGCCAGCAGCTCGATCTGGGGGAACACTGAAGCTTTCTTT. Protein sequence: CASSSIWGNTEAFF.

The rearrangement links TRBV4-1 to TRBJ1-1; 7 bases agree with TRBD1. V trimming: 1 base; J trimming: 0 bases; junction bases outside the gene matches: 5. Germline CDR1 and CDR2: MGHRA and YSYEKL. There are 16 residues in the CDR3. CDR3 coding DNA: TGCGCCAGCAGCCAAGGACAGGGAACTATGAACACTGAAGCTTTCTTT. This translates into CASSQGQGTMNTEAFF.

The chain combines TRBV5-4 with TRBJ2-1; D is ambiguous. Per germline, CDR1 SGHNT and CDR2 YYREEE (reference sequence). The length of the CDR3 is 13 residues. The ends were cut back, 0 bases at V and 4 bases at J, with 5 bases in the middle. CDR3 DNA sequence: TGTGCCAGCAGCTTGGTACAGTACAATGAGCAGTTCTTC. This translates into CASSLVQYNEQFF. The full variable domain, its missing parts supplied by reference TRBV5-4 and TRBJ2-1, is ETGVTQSPTHLIKTRGQQVTLRCSSQSGHNTVSWYQQALGQGPQFIFQYYREEENGRGNFPPRFSGLQFPNYSSELNVNALELDDSALYLCASSLVQYNEQFFGPGTRLTVL.

This rearrangement joins TRBV5-1 to TRBJ2-7; 8 bases map to TRBD2. Germline loops: CDR1 SGHRS, CDR2 YFSETQ. The J segment lost 3 bases and the V segment lost 3 bases, leaving 5 bases of the junction unmatched. The CDR3 has 14 amino acids. This CDR3 is CASSSGGGSYEQYF. The CDR3 DNA sequence: TGCGCCAGCAGCTCGGGGGGGGGCAGCTACGAGCAGTACTTC.

The chain uses TRBV27 and TRBJ1-2; 8 bases are a match to TRBD1. Germline V lookup: CDR1 MNHEY, CDR2 SMNVEV (reference sequence). This CDR3 region has 14 residues. The V segment lost 6 bases and the J segment 7 bases; nucleotides outside the gene matches: 10. CDR3 nucleotide sequence: TGTGCCAGCAGGAAGACAGGGGATGCAGCTGGCTACACCTTC. Translated: CASRKTGDAAGYTF.

This chain links TRBV4-2 with TRBJ1-4, with D possibly being TRBD1 (6 bases). The CDR3 is made up of 16 amino acids. V lost 4 bases and J lost 7, with 19 bases in between. The germline V gene has CDR1 LGHNA and CDR2 YNFKEQ. In DNA form, the CDR3 reads TGTGCCAGCAGCCCCGCGACGGGGGGCAGGTCTGAAAAACTGTTTTTT. Its protein is CASSPATGGRSEKLFF.

This clone is a singleton in its sample. The V call is TRBV10-3, the J call TRBJ1-1; D not certain. CDR3 size: 14 residues. The germline CDR1 and CDR2 sequences are ENHRY and SYGVKD. The V and J ends lost 2 bases and 1 base respectively, with 8 bases between them. DNA for the CDR3: TGTGCCATCAGTGAGCCGGACGGGAACACTGAAGCTTTCTTT. It translates to CAISEPDGNTEAFF.

The V gene is TRBV5-6, the J gene TRBJ2-7, with D possibly being TRBD1 or TRBD2 (6 bases each). Trimming took 1 base from V and 6 from J, leaving 20 bases between them. The germline V gene encodes CDR1 SGHDT and CDR2 YYEEEE. The CDR3 length is 16 residues. The CDR3 loop reads CASSLSRVGGQSEQYF. The CDR3 DNA is TGTGCCAGCAGCTTGTCACGGGTTGGGGGGCAGTCCGAGCAGTACTTC.

The chain links TRBV11-2 to TRBJ1-1; unclear D gene. The germline V gene encodes CDR1 SGHAT and CDR2 FQNNGV. The V gene lost 6 bases and the J gene lost 1 base, with 12 bases spanning the gap. CDR3 length: 14 residues. In DNA, the CDR3 is TGTGCCAGCAGTCGAGACGGGCAGAACACTGAAGCTTTCTTT. The encoded protein is CASSRDGQNTEAFF.

V and J are TRBV5-5 and TRBJ2-2; TRBD1 aligns across 8 bases. The CDR3 is 16 amino acids. The germline V gene has CDR1 SGHKS and CDR2 YYEKEE (reference sequence). Germline trimming cut 3 bases from V and 4 bases from J; bases unmatched to any gene: 8. The CDR3 sequence: CASSWSGGVGTGELFF. The CDR3 DNA reads TGTGCCAGCAGCTGGTCAGGGGGCGTGGGCACCGGGGAGCTGTTTTTT.

The genes are TRBV2 and TRBJ2-3; TRBD2 agrees at 10 bases. The CDR3 totals 14 residues. Germline CDR1 SNHLY, CDR2 FYNNEI. V shed 8 bases, J shed 6 bases, and the junction held 8 bases outside the gene matches. CDR3 in amino acids: CASSFLAGGDTQYF. For the CDR3, the DNA is TGTGCCAGCTCGTTCTTAGCGGGGGGCGATACGCAGTATTTT.

The J gene is TRBJ1-2, the V gene TRBV5-4, with 8 positions matching TRBD1. The CDR3 length is 15 residues. Unmatched junction bases numbered 9, after V lost 4 bases and J lost 4 bases. The V gene's germline CDR1 is SGHNT and CDR2 YYREEE (reference sequence). For the CDR3, the DNA is TGTGCCAGCAGCATGGACAGGGCAGAAACCTATGGCTACACCTTC. This codes for CASSMDRAETYGYTF.

The chain recombines TRBV7-2 with TRBJ1-2; D ambiguous. V shed 1 base and J shed 2 bases, with 8 bases lying between them. Germline V gives CDR1 SGHTA, CDR2 FQGNSA. The length of the CDR3 is 14 residues. The CDR3 region is CASSLGPGNYGYTF. Written as DNA, the CDR3 is TGTGCCAGCAGCTTAGGGCCGGGAAACTATGGCTACACCTTC.

This clone appeared a few times. V and J are TRBV12-5 and TRBJ2-7; 10 nucleotides line up with TRBD2. CDR3 length: 16 residues. J lost 7 bases, V lost 0 bases, and 9 bases had no gene match. Germline V CDR1 and CDR2: LGHNT, FRNRAP. As DNA, the CDR3 is TGTGCTAGTGGTTTGGTTACCCTAGCGGGGGCTCGGGAGCAGTACTTC. This gives the protein CASGLVTLAGAREQYF.

This chain joins TRBV27 and TRBJ2-7, with 7 bases that match TRBD2. Trimming at V came to 2 bases and at J to 2 bases, leaving 0 bases not matched to a gene. Germline V gene sequence: CDR1 MNHEY, CDR2 SMNVEV (reference sequence). The CDR3 is made up of 13 amino acids. In DNA, the CDR3 is TGTGCCAGCAGTTTAGGGACTACCTACGAGCAGTACTTC. Protein: CASSLGTTYEQYF.

This sequence joins TRBV18 and TRBJ1-2; possibly TRBD1 for D (5 bases). V lost 6 bases, J lost 2 bases, and 13 bases lay in between. CDR3 length equals 14 residues. The germline gives CDR1 KGHSH, CDR2 LQKENI. CDR3 sequence reads: CASSPRELNYGYTF. The CDR3 DNA reads TGTGCCAGCTCCCCCAGGGAGCTGAACTATGGCTACACCTTC.

This clone was counted a single time. The chain recombines TRBV7-9 with TRBJ2-7; no firm D call. V was pared by 1 base and J by 6 bases, with 19 bases between. The CDR3 extends over 16 amino acids. CDR1 is SEHNR and CDR2 is FQNEAQ in the germline V gene (reference sequence). The CDR3 DNA sequence: TGTGCCAGCAGCTTAGTCGAGCGCGACGGACGGCTCGAGCAGTACTTC. Translating gives CASSLVERDGRLEQYF.

This clone has only a few counts. J is TRBJ2-7 and V is TRBV11-2; D is uncertain. Germline V gives CDR1 SGHAT, CDR2 FQNNGV. This CDR3 contains 12 residues. V lost 2 bases to trimming and J lost 3 bases, with 5 bases between them. The CDR3 DNA reads TGTGCCAGCAGCTTAACGGGCTACGAGCAGTACTTC. This translates into CASSLTGYEQYF.